Below are 3 T cell receptor beta chains sequenced from a single sample in a study of T cells in Graves' hyperthyroidism and ophthalmopathy. Using RNA transcripts as the source, TCR beta CDR3 regions were amplified. HTBI primers drove first-round RT-PCR of the TCR CDR3. TCRdb passed the multiplex PCR reads through MiXCR, listing each CDR3 protein once. Of about 480,000 distinct CDR3 sequences detected, 13% to 15% appear once; the ten largest clones hold under 20%. Input material: blood. These receptor sequences come from a woman under 30 with Graves' hyperthyroidism.

This clonotype was recorded only once. Mismatch with germline at one junction end may stem from a read error. CDR3 sequence: CAGSRTSEGGFF. CDR3 in DNA: TGTGCCGGCTCAAGGACTAGCGAGGGCGGGTTCTTC. The chain is built from TRBV18 and TRBJ2-1; 9 bases map to TRBD2. Germline V CDR1 and CDR2: KGHSH, LQKENI. This CDR3 spans 12 amino acids.

This chain joins TRBV10-3 and TRBJ2-1; D remains ambiguous. The germline V gene encodes CDR1 ENHRY and CDR2 SYGVKD. The CDR3 consists of 12 residues. V lost 6 bases, J lost 7 bases, and 10 bases lay in between. CDR3 DNA sequence: TGTGCCATCAGCGAGACCCAGAATGAGCAGTTCTTC. The encoded protein is CAISETQNEQFF.

This clonotype was seen repeatedly, ten times or more. V and J are TRBV6-1 and TRBJ2-7; 9 nucleotides match TRBD1. CDR1 is MNHNS, CDR2 SASEGT, per germline. V was pared by 5 bases and J by 5 bases, with 10 bases of the junction left unmatched. The CDR3 spans 15 residues. Here the CDR3 reads CASSPNRDRVHEQYF. CDR3 in DNA: TGTGCCAGCAGTCCGAACCGGGACAGGGTCCACGAGCAGTACTTC.